A single sample gave rise to the 27 T cell receptor beta chains below, sequenced in a study of T cell responses to AZD1222 COVID-19 vaccine (dated by TCRdb to the early 2020s). Read against the paper, the sample's time point label means: baseline before first vaccination. Libraries were constructed by the immunoSEQ multiplex PCR assay. The clones in this table, taken by TCRdb from immuneACCESS, are in-frame only. Not every clone is retained; where verified, under half of the shortfall comes from an unresolved V gene, and the cause of the rest is unknown. The sample profile shows about 92,000 clones; more than 75% of them were found once. The ten largest make up about a fifth of the sample. Specimen: peripheral blood, collected on day 0 of AZD1222 vaccination. All receptors come from an adult in good health.

This clone was seen only once. DNA of the CDR3: TGTGCCAGTAGTATCACAGGGGATAGCAATCAGCCCCAGCATTTT. Amino acids: CASSITGDSNQPQHF. V usage is TRBV19 and J usage is TRBJ1-5, with TRBD1 matching over 7 bases. CDR3 length: 15 amino acids. J gave up 0 bases and V 3 bases, and 2 bases lay outside the gene matches. CDR1 and CDR2 from the germline V gene are LNHDA and SQIVND (reference sequence).

The chain recombines TRBV7-6 with TRBJ1-1; weak D call: TRBD1 (5 bases). The CDR3 loop spans 13 amino acids. Germline V gene data show CDR1 as SGHVS and CDR2 as FNYEAQ. Trimming shortened V by 5 bases and J by 1 base, and 8 bases separated the two germline ends. CDR3 loop: CASSPRGNTEAFF. In DNA form, the CDR3 reads TGTGCCAGCAGCCCGAGGGGGAACACTGAAGCTTTCTTT.

The chain combines TRBV3-1 (or the pseudogene TRBV3-2) with TRBJ1-6, with D possibly being TRBD1 (6 bases). The CDR3 totals 13 residues. Deletions cut 5 bases from V and 15 bases from J, with 17 bases between. In germline, CDR1 is LGHDT, CDR2 YNNKEL (reference sequence). The CDR3 DNA reads as TGTGCCAGCAGCGAAACGACAGGATTACTCCTCCACTTT. Translated, it gives CASSETTGLLLHF.

The V call is TRBV18, the J call TRBJ2-3; no firm D call. The CDR3 has 12 amino acids. Germline CDR1 reads KGHSH; CDR2 reads LQKENI. The V gene lost 4 bases and the J gene lost 4 bases, with 6 bases spanning the gap. CDR3 DNA: TGTGCCAGCTCACTTCTTGCAGATACGCAGTATTTT. This translates into CASSLLADTQYF.

The J gene is TRBJ1-5, the V gene TRBV15, with TRBD1 matching over 7 bases. The CDR3 sequence is 16 residues long. CDR1 and CDR2 (germline): LNHNV, YYDKDF (reference sequence). J lost 3 bases, V lost 1 base, and 6 bases had no gene match. Written as DNA, the CDR3 is TGTGCCACCAGCAGAGTACGCCAGGGGGTCAATCAGCCCCAGCATTTT. This gives the protein CATSRVRQGVNQPQHF.

J is TRBJ1-2 and V is TRBV12-3 or TRBV12-4; D not resolved. The V end was cut by 6 bases, the J end by 9 bases, with 17 bases between. The CDR3 runs to 13 residues. The CDR3 sequence: CASSPGNSRSYTF. DNA of the CDR3: TGTGCCAGCAGCCCTGGGAATTCGAGGAGCTACACCTTC.

J is TRBJ1-1 and V is TRBV11-1; TRBD1 agrees at 8 bases. With V trimmed by 5 bases and J by 3 bases, 2 bases remained unmatched. The germline gives CDR1 SGHAT, CDR2 FQDESV (reference sequence). The CDR3 extends over 13 amino acids. This CDR3 is CASSATGDTEAFF. CDR3 DNA: TGTGCCAGCAGCGCGACAGGGGACACTGAAGCTTTCTTT.

The V gene is TRBV18, the J gene TRBJ2-1; D might be TRBD2 (6 bases). V shed 4 bases and J shed 15 bases, with 16 bases lying between them. Germline V gene data show CDR1 as KGHSH and CDR2 as LQKENI. The CDR3 runs to 12 residues. CDR3 region: CASSLRDSEGFF. The DNA of the CDR3 is TGTGCCAGCTCACTCCGGGACTCCGAAGGGTTCTTC.

The gene calls are TRBV6-2 or TRBV6-3 and TRBJ2-5; D unclear. The V gene's germline CDR1 is MNHEY and CDR2 SVGEGT. This CDR3 is 11 amino acids long. Trimming took 4 bases from V and 2 from J, leaving 2 bases between them. The CDR3 bases are TGTGCCAGCAGTTCTCAAGAGACCCAGTACTTC. This translates into CASSSQETQYF.

This clone was found once. The rearrangement uses TRBV12-3 or TRBV12-4 and TRBJ2-7, with no clear D. The CDR3 has 13 amino acids. Trimming left V 0 bases short and J 6 bases short, with 9 bases between. The CDR3 coding sequence is TGTGCCAGCAGTTTAGCGCTCCCGGTCGAGCAGTACTTC. Residues: CASSLALPVEQYF.

This clone appeared once. The chain couples TRBV18 to TRBJ1-5; maybe TRBD1 (5 bases). Germline assignment: CDR1 KGHSH and CDR2 LQKENI. CDR3 length equals 16 residues. The germline V and J ends were trimmed by 2 bases and 2 bases, with 13 bases remaining between them. The DNA of the CDR3 is TGTGCCAGCTCACCAGCAGGGCTCTCTGGCAATCAGCCCCAGCATTTT. This translates into CASSPAGLSGNQPQHF.

V gene TRBV6-2 or TRBV6-3 combines with J gene TRBJ1-3, with D unclear. The CDR3 covers 16 residues. CDR1 is MNHEY, CDR2 SVGEGT, per germline. Between the trimmed V and J ends, which lost 5 bases and 0 bases, there was a span of 14 bases. The CDR3 DNA sequence: TGTGCCAGCAGTAGCGACACCCTGACCTCTGGAAACACCATATATTTT. Translating gives CASSSDTLTSGNTIYF.

The rearrangement joins TRBV2 to TRBJ1-5; a weak D match, TRBD1 (5 bases). Germline values: CDR1 SNHLY, CDR2 FYNNEI. Between the trimmed V and J ends, which lost 9 bases and 3 bases, there was a span of 12 bases. The CDR3 extends over 13 amino acids. The CDR3 nucleotides read TGTGCCAGTCTGAGGACATCCAATCAGCCCCAGCATTTT. Its translation: CASLRTSNQPQHF.

This clone was counted only a few times. This chain uses TRBV10-3 with TRBJ2-7; TRBD1 agrees at 9 bases. This CDR3 has 15 amino acids. With V trimmed by 4 bases and J by 1 base, 5 bases remained unmatched. Germline loops: CDR1 ENHRY, CDR2 SYGVKD. CDR3 nucleotide sequence: TGTGCCATCAGTGCCGGGACAGGGATATCCTACGAGCAGTACTTC. Translated, it gives CAISAGTGISYEQYF.

CDR3 amino acids: CAISRVPGELFF. The CDR3 DNA reads as TGTGCTATATCGCGGGTCCCCGGGGAGCTGTTTTTT. V and J are TRBV7-7 and TRBJ2-2, with D possibly TRBD2 on 5 matching bases. CDR1 and CDR2 from the germline V gene are SSHAT and FNYEAQ (reference sequence). The CDR3 covers 12 residues.

The genes are TRBV5-4 and TRBJ1-2; tentative D call: TRBD1 (6 bases). The germline V and J ends were trimmed by 4 bases and 4 bases, with 20 bases remaining between them. CDR1 and CDR2 (germline): SGHNT, YYREEE (reference sequence). This CDR3 spans 16 amino acids. CDR3 DNA: TGTGCCAGCAGCCCGGAGGGGTACCTCAGGGGCTATGGCTACACCTTC. Protein: CASSPEGYLRGYGYTF.

A remark on this clone: Mismatch with germline at one junction end may stem from a read error. The chain has TRBV7-7 and TRBJ2-2; either TRBD1 or TRBD2 may supply D (5 bases each). The CDR3 spans 16 residues. CDR1 is SSHAT and CDR2 is FNYEAQ in the germline V gene (reference sequence). In DNA form, the CDR3 reads TGTGCTAGCAGCTTAGTCGAGGGCCAGGGCACCGGGGAGCTGTTTTTT. Amino acid sequence: CASSLVEGQGTGELFF.

The chain carries TRBV11-1 and TRBJ1-1; 7 nucleotides line up with TRBD1. V shed 7 bases, J shed 5 bases, and the junction held 10 bases outside the gene matches. The CDR3 length is 14 residues. Germline assignment: CDR1 SGHAT and CDR2 FQDESV (reference sequence). CDR3 region: CASTRQGVITEAFF. The CDR3 DNA sequence: TGTGCCAGCACGCGACAGGGTGTGATTACTGAAGCTTTCTTT. Filled out from reference TRBV11-1 and TRBJ1-1, the complete variable domain reads EAEVAQSPRYKITEKSQAVAFWCDPISGHATLYWYRQILGQGPELLVQFQDESVVDDSQLPKDRFSAERLKGVDSTLKIQPAELGDSAMYLCASTRQGVITEAFFGQGTRLTVV.

The table lists this clone with a count of one. The chain carries TRBV3-1 (or the pseudogene TRBV3-2) and TRBJ1-3; D gene ambiguous. Germline CDR1 reads LGHDT; CDR2 reads YNNKEL (reference sequence). CDR3 length: 16 amino acids. V dropped 1 base and J dropped 3 bases, with 13 bases sitting between them. The CDR3 nucleotides are TGTGCCAGCAGCCAAGCCGGGGATTGGCGTGGAAACACCATATATTTT. Translation: CASSQAGDWRGNTIYF.

V and J are TRBV9 and TRBJ2-3; D not resolved. The CDR3 sequence is 13 residues long. Trimming pared 0 bases from V and 5 bases from J, leaving 7 bases between. CDR1 SGDLS and CDR2 YYNGEE come from the germline V gene. CDR3 coding DNA: TGTGCCAGCAGCGTAGGGGGATTAGATACGCAGTATTTT. Its protein product is CASSVGGLDTQYF.

This clone showed up just once. The rearrangement joins TRBV18 to TRBJ2-3, with 8 bases lining up with TRBD1. The junction had 8 bases not matched to a gene; V was cut back by 4 bases and J by 2 bases. The germline CDR1 and CDR2 sequences are KGHSH and LQKENI. This CDR3 is 16 amino acids long. The CDR3 sequence is CASSRRTGLDTDTQYF. The DNA of the CDR3 is TGTGCCAGCTCACGTCGGACAGGGTTAGACACAGATACGCAGTATTTT.

This clone appeared a single time. This rearrangement joins TRBV7-2 to TRBJ1-2; 7 bases align to TRBD1. The trim removed 5 bases at V and 0 bases at J, leaving 6 bases unmatched. Germline assignment: CDR1 SGHTA and CDR2 FQGNSA. The CDR3 covers 15 residues. The CDR3 is CASSPSGQANYGYTF. CDR3 DNA sequence: TGTGCCAGCAGCCCCTCCGGACAGGCTAACTATGGCTACACCTTC.

The chain is built from TRBV5-8 and TRBJ1-5; 9 positions agree with TRBD1. Trimming took 5 bases from V and 7 from J; bases not matched to a gene: 10. CDR1 is SGHTS, CDR2 YDEGEE, per germline. The CDR3 runs to 15 residues. The CDR3 here is CASSSPGQGFQPQHF. CDR3 DNA sequence: TGTGCCAGCAGTTCACCGGGACAGGGATTCCAGCCCCAGCATTTT.

V gene TRBV7-3 combines with J gene TRBJ2-3, with 10 bases that match TRBD1. V dropped 2 bases and J dropped 10; count of bases not matched to a gene: 6. Germline CDR1 is SGHTA and CDR2 is FQGTGA. The CDR3 covers 14 residues. CDR3 DNA sequence: TGTGCCAGCAGCTTAGGACAGGGGGTAGGGGCGCAGTATTTT. Protein: CASSLGQGVGAQYF.

This chain uses TRBV6-5 with TRBJ1-2; D gene unclear. Trimming left V 2 bases short and J 6 bases short, with 10 bases between. This CDR3 is built from 13 residues. CDR1 and CDR2 (germline): MNHEY, SVGAGI. Here the CDR3 DNA reads TGTGCCAGCAGTTACGAAGAGTATCATGGCTACACCTTC. It translates to CASSYEEYHGYTF.

This chain uses TRBV7-9 with TRBJ1-6, with D uncertain. Germline V gene lookup returns CDR1 SEHNR and CDR2 FQNEAQ (reference sequence). CDR3 length: 13 amino acids. The V and J ends lost 5 bases and 9 bases respectively, with 11 bases between them. CDR3 in DNA: TGTGCCAGCAGCCCTTTTGAAGTTTCACCCCTCCACTTT. Translation: CASSPFEVSPLHF.

The chain has TRBV3-1 (or the pseudogene TRBV3-2) and TRBJ2-5, with TRBD2 identical over 10 bases. The CDR3 extends over 13 amino acids. In germline, CDR1 is LGHDT, CDR2 YNNKEL (reference sequence). The V and J ends lost 11 bases and 2 bases, in that order; junction bases with no gene match: 5. The CDR3 loop is CASSGGSQETQYF. CDR3 nucleotide sequence: TGTGCCTCTAGCGGGGGATCTCAAGAGACCCAGTACTTC.